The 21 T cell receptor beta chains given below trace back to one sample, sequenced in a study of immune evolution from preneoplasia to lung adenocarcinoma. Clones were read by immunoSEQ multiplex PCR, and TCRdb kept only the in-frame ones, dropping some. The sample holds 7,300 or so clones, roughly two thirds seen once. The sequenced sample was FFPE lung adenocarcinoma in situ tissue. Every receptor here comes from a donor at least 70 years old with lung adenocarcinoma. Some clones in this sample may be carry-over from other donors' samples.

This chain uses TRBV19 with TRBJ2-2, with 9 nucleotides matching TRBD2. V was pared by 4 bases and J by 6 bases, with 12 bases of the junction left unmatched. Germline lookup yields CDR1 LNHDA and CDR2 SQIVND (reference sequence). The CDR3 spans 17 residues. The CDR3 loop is CASSTLLAGRAAGELFF. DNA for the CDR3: TGTGCCAGTAGTACCCTCCTAGCGGGGAGGGCAGCCGGGGAGCTGTTTTTT. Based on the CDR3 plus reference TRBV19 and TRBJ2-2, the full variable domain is DGGITQSPKYLFRKEGQNVTLSCEQNLNHDAMYWYRQDPGQGLRLIYYSQIVNDFQKGDIAEGYSVSREKKESFPLTVTSAQKNPTAFYLCASSTLLAGRAAGELFFGEGSRLTVL.

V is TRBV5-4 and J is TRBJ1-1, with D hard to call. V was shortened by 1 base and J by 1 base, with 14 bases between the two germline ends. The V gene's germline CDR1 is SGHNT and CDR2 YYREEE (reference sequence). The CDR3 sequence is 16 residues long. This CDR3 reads CASSLMGRIRNTEAFF. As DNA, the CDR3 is TGTGCCAGCAGCTTGATGGGGAGGATAAGGAACACTGAAGCTTTCTTT. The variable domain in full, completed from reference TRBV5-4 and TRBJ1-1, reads ETGVTQSPTHLIKTRGQQVTLRCSSQSGHNTVSWYQQALGQGPQFIFQYYREEENGRGNFPPRFSGLQFPNYSSELNVNALELDDSALYLCASSLMGRIRNTEAFFGQGTRLTVV.

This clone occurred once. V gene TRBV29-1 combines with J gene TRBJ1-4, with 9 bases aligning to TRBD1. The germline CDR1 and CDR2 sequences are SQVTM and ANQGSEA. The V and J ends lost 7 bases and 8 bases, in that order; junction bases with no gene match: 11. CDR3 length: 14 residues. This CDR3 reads CSADTGTGNEKLFF. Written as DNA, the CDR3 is TGCAGCGCTGATACAGGGACAGGGAACGAAAAACTGTTTTTT.

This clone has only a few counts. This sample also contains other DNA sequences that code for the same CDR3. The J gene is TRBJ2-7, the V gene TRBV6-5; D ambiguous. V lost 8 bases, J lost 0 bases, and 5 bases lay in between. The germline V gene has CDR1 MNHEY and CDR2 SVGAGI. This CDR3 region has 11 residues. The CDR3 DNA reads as TGTGCCAGCGGACGCTCCTACGAGCAGTACTTC. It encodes CASGRSYEQYF.

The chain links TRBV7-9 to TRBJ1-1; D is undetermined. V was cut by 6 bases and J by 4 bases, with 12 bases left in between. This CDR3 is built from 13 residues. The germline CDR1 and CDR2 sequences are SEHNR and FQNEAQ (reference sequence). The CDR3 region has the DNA TGTGCCAGCAGGAGCACGGCAGGCACTGAAGCTTTCTTT. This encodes CASRSTAGTEAFF.

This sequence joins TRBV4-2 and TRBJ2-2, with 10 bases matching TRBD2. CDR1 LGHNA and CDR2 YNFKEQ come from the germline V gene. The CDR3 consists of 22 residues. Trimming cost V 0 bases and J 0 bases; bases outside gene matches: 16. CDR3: CASSQDLGAPSGSFANTGELFF. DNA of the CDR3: TGTGCCAGCAGCCAAGATCTTGGGGCTCCTAGCGGGAGTTTCGCGAACACCGGGGAGCTGTTTTTT.

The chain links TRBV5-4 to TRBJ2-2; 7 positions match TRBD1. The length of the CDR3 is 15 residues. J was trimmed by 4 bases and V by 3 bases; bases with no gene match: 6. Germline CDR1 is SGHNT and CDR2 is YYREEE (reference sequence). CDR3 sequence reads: CASSYNRGITGELFF. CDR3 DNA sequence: TGTGCCAGCAGCTACAACAGGGGCATCACCGGGGAGCTGTTTTTT. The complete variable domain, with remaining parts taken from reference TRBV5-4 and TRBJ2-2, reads ETGVTQSPTHLIKTRGQQVTLRCSSQSGHNTVSWYQQALGQGPQFIFQYYREEENGRGNFPPRFSGLQFPNYSSELNVNALELDDSALYLCASSYNRGITGELFFGEGSRLTVL.

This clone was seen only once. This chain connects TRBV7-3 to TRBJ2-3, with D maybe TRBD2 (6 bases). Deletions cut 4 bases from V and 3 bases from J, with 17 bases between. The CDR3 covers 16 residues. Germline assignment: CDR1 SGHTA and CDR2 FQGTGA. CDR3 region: CASSSGLAFGTDTQYF. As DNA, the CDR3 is TGTGCCAGCAGCTCGGGACTCGCCTTCGGTACAGATACGCAGTATTTT.

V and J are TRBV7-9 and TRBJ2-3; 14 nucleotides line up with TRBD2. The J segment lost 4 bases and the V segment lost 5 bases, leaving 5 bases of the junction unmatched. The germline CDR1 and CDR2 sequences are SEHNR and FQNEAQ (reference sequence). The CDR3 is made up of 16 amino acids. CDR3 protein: CASSPGLAGAADTQYF. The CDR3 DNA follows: TGTGCCAGCAGCCCGGGACTAGCGGGGGCCGCAGATACGCAGTATTTT.

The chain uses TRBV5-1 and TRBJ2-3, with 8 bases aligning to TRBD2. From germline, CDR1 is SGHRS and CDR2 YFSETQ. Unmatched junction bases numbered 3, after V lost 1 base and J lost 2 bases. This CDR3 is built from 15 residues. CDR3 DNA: TGCGCCAGCAGCTTGCACGGGAGGGACACAGATACGCAGTATTTT. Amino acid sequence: CASSLHGRDTDTQYF.

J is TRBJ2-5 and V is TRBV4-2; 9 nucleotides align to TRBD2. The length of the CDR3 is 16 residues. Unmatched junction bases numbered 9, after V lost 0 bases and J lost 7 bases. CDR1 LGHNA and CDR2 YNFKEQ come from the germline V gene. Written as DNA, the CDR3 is TGTGCCAGCAGCCAAGAATTCGGCGGGGGGGCCCGGACCCAGTACTTC. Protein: CASSQEFGGGARTQYF.

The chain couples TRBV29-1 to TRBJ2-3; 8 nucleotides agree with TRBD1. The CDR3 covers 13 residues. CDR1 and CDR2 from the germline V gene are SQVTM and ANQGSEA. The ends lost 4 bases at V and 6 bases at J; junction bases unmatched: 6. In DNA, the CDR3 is TGCAGCGTTGTACCGCAGGGGGCGGATACGCAGTATTTT. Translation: CSVVPQGADTQYF.

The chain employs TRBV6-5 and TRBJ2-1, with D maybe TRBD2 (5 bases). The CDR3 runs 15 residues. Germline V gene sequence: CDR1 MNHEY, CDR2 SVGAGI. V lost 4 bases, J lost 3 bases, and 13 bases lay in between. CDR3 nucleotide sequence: TGTGCCAGCAGTTCCTCGGCCGGAGGCTACAATGAGCAGTTCTTC. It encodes CASSSSAGGYNEQFF.

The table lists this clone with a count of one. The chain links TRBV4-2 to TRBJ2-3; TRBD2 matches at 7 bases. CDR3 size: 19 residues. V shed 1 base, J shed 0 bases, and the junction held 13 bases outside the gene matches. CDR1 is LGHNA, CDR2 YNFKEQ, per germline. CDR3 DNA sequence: TGTGCCAGCAGCCAAGGAGAGGCTAGCGGCAGACTTAGCACAGATACGCAGTATTTT. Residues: CASSQGEASGRLSTDTQYF.

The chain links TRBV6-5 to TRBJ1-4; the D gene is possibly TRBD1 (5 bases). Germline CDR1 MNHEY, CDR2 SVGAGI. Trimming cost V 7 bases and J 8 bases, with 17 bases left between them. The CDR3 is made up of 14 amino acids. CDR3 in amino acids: CASKLSGDPEKLFF. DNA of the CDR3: TGTGCCAGCAAGTTGTCGGGGGATCCAGAAAAACTGTTTTTT.

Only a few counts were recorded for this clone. CDR3: CAWGGLTGIGTEAFF. The CDR3 DNA is TGTGCCTGGGGCGGATTGACAGGGATCGGCACTGAAGCTTTCTTT. This chain connects TRBV30 to TRBJ1-1; 7 nucleotides align to TRBD1. The CDR3 extends over 15 amino acids. V lost 5 bases, J lost 4 bases, and 13 bases stayed unmatched. The germline V gene has CDR1 GTSNPN and CDR2 SVGIG (reference sequence).

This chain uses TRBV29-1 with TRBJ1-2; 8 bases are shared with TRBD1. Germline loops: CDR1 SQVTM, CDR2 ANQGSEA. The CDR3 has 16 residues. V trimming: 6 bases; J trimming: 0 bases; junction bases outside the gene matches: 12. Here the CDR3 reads CSVAGTGIRANYGYTF. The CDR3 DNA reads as TGCAGCGTGGCCGGGACAGGCATTCGAGCTAACTATGGCTACACCTTC.

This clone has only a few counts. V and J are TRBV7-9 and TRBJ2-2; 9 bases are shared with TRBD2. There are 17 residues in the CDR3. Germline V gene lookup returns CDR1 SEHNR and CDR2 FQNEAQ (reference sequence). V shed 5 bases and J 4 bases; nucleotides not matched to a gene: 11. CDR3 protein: CASSPIGTSSATGELFF. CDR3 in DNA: TGTGCCAGCAGCCCGATAGGGACTAGCTCGGCCACCGGGGAGCTGTTTTTT.

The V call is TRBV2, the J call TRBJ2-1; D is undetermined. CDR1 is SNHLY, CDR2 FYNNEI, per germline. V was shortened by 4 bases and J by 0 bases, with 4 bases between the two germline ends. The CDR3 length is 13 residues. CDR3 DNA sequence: TGTGCCAGCAGTGGGAGCTCCTACAATGAGCAGTTCTTC. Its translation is CASSGSSYNEQFF.

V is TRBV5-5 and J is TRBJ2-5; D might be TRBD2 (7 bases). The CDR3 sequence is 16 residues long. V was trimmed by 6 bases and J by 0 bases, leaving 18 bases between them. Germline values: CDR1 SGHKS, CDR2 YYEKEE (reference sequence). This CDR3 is CASTPAGAVYQETQYF. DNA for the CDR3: TGTGCCAGCACCCCTGCGGGGGCCGTGTACCAAGAGACCCAGTACTTC.

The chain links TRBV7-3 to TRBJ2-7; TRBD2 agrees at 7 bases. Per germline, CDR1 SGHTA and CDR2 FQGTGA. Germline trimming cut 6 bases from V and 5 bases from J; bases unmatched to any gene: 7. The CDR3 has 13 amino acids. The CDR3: CASSPNGGNEQYF. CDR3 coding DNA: TGTGCCAGCAGTCCCAACGGGGGGAACGAGCAGTACTTC.